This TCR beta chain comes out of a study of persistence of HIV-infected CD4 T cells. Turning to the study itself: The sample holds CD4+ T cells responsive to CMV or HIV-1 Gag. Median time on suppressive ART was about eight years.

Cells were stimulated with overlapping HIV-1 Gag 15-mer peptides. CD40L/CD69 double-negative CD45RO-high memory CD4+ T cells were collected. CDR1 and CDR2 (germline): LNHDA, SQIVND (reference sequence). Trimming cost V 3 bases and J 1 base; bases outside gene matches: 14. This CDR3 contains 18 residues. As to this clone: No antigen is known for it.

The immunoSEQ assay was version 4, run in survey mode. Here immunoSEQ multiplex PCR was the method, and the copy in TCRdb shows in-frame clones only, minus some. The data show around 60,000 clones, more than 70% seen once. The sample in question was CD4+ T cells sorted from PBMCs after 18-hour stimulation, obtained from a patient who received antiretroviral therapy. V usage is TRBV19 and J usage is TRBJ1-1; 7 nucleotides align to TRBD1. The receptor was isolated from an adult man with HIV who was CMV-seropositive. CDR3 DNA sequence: TGTGCCAGTAGTATCGGTGGGATGACAGGGAGGACGAACACTGAAGCTTTCTTT. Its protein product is CASSIGGMTGRTNTEAFF.